The clone carrying this TCR beta chain was counted between two and nine times. These data are taken from a study of cytomegalovirus exposure and HLA in healthy donors. Across the study: There were about 85 million unique TCRs (from HLA-typed donors) in an early data release.

The PCR ran on 60 Vbeta and 13 Jbeta primers. Some clones are missing from TCRdb's copy, which holds only in-frame ones; the method was immunoSEQ multiplex PCR. Here the sample spans 130,000 to 150,000 clones, around 82% being singletons. This CDR3 has 12 residues. Deletions cut 8 bases from V and 8 bases from J, with 18 bases between. The germline V gene encodes CDR1 GTSNPN and CDR2 SVGIG (reference sequence). The sequencing sample was made of PBMCs. The TCR originated in a man in his forties or fifties in good health and CMV-seropositive. This chain joins TRBV30 and TRBJ1-2, with D possibly matching TRBD1 (5 bases). CDR3 region: CARQKQGWGYTF. Here the CDR3 DNA reads TGTGCCAGACAGAAGCAGGGATGGGGCTACACCTTC.